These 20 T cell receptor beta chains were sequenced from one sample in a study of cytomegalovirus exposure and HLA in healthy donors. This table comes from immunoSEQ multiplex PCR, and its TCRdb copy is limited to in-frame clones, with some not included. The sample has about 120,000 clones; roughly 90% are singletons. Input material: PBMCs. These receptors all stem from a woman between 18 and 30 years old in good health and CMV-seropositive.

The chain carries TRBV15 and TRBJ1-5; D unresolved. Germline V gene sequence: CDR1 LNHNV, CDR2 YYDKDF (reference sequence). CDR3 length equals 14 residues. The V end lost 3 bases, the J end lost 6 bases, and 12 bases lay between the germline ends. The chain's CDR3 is CATSSRGHGQPQHF. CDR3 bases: TGTGCCACCAGCAGTAGAGGGCATGGTCAGCCCCAGCATTTT.

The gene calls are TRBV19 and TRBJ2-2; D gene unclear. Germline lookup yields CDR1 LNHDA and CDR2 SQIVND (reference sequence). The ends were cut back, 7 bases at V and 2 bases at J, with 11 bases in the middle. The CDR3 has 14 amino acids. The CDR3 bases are TGTGCCAGTAACCCTCTGACAAACACCGGGGAGCTGTTTTTT. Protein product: CASNPLTNTGELFF.

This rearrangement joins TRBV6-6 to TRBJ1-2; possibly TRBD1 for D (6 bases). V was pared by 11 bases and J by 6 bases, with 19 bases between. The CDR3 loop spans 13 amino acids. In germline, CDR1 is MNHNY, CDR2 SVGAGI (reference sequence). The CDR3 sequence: CAVYRESLHGYTF. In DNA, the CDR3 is TGTGCCGTGTACAGGGAAAGTCTGCATGGCTACACCTTC.

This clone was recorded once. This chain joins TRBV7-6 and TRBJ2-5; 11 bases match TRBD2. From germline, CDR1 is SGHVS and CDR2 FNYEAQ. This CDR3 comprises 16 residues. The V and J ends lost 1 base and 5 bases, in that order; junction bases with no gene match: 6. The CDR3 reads CASSLGIAGGRETQYF. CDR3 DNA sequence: TGTGCCAGCAGCTTAGGAATAGCGGGAGGGAGGGAGACCCAGTACTTC. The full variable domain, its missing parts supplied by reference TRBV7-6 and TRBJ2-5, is GAGVSQSPRYKVTKRGQDVALRCDPISGHVSLYWYRQALGQGPEFLTYFNYEAQQDKSGLPNDRFSAERPEGSISTLTIQRTEQRDSAMYRCASSLGIAGGRETQYFGPGTRLLVL.

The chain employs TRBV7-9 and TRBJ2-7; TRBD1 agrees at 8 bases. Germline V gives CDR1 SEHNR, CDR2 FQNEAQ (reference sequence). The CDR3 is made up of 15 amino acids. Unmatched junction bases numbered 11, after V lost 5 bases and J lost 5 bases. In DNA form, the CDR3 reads TGTGCCAGCAGCCCGAACCGGACAGGGTTCCACGAGCAGTACTTC. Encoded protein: CASSPNRTGFHEQYF.

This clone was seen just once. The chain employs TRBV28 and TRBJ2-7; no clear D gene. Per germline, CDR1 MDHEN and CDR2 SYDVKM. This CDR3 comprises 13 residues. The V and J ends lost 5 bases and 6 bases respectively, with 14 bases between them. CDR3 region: CASSLDFVGEQYF. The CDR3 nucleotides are TGTGCCAGCAGTCTAGATTTCGTGGGCGAGCAGTACTTC.

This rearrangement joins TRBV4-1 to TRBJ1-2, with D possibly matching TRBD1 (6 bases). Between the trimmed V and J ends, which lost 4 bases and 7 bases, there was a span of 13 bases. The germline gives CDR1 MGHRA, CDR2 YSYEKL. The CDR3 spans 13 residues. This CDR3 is CASSPTYRAGYTF. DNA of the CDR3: TGCGCCAGCAGCCCCACCTACAGGGCTGGCTACACCTTC.

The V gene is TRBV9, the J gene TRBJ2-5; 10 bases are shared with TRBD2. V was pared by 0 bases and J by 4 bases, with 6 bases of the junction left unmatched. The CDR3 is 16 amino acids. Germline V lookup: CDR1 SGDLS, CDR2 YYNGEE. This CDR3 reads CASSVELAGNLETQYF. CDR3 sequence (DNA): TGTGCCAGCAGCGTAGAACTAGCGGGGAACCTAGAGACCCAGTACTTC. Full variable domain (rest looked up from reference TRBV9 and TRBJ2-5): DSGVTQTPKHLITATGQRVTLRCSPRSGDLSVYWYQQSLDQGLQFLIQYYNGEERAKGNILERFSAQQFPDLHSELNLSSLELGDSALYFCASSVELAGNLETQYFGPGTRLLVL.

The CDR3 nucleotides are TGCGCCAGCAGCTTGGCTAGCGGGTACAATGAGCAGTTCTTC. This sequence encodes CASSLASGYNEQFF. The rearrangement uses TRBV5-1 and TRBJ2-1, with TRBD2 identical over 8 bases. Germline assignment: CDR1 SGHRS and CDR2 YFSETQ. V was pared by 0 bases and J by 4 bases, with 0 bases of the junction left unmatched. The CDR3 runs to 14 residues.

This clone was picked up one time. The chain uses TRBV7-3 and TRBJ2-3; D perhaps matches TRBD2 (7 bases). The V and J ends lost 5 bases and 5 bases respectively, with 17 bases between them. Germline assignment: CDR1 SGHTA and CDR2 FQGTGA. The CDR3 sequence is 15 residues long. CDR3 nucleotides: TGTGCCAGCAGCCAGCTTGGGGGGGGGCAAGATACGCAGTATTTT. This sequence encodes CASSQLGGGQDTQYF.

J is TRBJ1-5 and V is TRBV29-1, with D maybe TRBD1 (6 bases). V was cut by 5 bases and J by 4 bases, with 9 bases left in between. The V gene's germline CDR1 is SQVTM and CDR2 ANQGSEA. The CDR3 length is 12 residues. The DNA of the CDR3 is TGCAGCGTTATTCAGGGGAATCAGCCCCAGCATTTT. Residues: CSVIQGNQPQHF. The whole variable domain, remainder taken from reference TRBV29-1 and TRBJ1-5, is SAVISQKPSRDICQRGTSLTIQCQVDSQVTMMFWYRQQPGQSLTLIATANQGSEATYESGFVIDKFPISRPNLTFSTLTVSNMSPEDSSIYLCSVIQGNQPQHFGDGTRLSIL.

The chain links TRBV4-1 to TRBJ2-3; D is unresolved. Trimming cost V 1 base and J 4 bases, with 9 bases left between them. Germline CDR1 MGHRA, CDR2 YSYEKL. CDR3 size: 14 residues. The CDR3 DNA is TGCGCCAGCAGCCAAGGCAGGTCGGCAGATACGCAGTATTTT. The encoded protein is CASSQGRSADTQYF.

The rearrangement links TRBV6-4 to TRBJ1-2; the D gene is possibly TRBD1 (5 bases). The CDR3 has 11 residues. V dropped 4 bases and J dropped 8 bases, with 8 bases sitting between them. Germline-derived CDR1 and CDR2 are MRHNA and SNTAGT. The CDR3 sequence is CASSAGGGYTF. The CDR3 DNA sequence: TGTGCCAGCAGTGCGGGGGGGGGCTACACCTTC.

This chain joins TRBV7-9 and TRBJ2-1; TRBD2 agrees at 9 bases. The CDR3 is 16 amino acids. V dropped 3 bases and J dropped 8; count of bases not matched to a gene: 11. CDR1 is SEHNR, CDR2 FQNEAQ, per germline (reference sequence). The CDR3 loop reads CASSFWRGGATDEQFF. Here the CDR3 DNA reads TGTGCCAGCAGCTTTTGGCGGGGGGGCGCGACGGATGAGCAGTTCTTC.

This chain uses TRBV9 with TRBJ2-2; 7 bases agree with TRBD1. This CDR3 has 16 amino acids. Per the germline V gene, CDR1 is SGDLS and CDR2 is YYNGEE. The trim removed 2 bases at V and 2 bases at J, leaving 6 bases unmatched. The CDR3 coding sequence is TGTGCCAGCAGCGTCGAGACAGGGCGAAACACCGGGGAGCTGTTTTTT. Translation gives CASSVETGRNTGELFF.

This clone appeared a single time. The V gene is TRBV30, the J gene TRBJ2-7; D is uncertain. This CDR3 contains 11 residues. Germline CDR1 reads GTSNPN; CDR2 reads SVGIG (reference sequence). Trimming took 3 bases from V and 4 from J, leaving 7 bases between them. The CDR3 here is CAWSSAYEQYF. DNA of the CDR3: TGTGCCTGGAGCTCTGCGTACGAGCAGTACTTC.

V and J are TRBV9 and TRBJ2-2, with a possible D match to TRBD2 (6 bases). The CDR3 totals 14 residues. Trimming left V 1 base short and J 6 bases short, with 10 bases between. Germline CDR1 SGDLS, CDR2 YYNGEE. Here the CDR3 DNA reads TGTGCCAGCAGCGTATCTGGGGAGGCCGGGGAGCTGTTTTTT. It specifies CASSVSGEAGELFF.

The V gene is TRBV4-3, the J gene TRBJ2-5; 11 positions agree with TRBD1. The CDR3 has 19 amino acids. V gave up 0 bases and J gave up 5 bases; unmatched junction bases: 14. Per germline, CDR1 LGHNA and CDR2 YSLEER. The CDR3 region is CASSQDPARGTGGSETQYF. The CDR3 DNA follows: TGCGCCAGCAGCCAAGACCCGGCTAGGGGGACAGGGGGGAGCGAGACCCAGTACTTC.

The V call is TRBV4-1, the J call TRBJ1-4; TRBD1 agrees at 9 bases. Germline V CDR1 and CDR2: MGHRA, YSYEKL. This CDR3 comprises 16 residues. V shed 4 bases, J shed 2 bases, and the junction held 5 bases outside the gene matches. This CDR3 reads CASSPGQGSTNEKLFF. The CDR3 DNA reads TGCGCCAGCAGCCCGGGACAGGGTTCGACTAATGAAAAACTGTTTTTT.

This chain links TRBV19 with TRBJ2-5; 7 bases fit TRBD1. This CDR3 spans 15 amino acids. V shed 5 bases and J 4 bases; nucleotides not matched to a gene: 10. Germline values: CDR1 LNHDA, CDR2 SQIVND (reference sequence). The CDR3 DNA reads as TGTGCCAGTAGTCCTCAAGAGGGACAGCTAGAGACCCAGTACTTC. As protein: CASSPQEGQLETQYF.